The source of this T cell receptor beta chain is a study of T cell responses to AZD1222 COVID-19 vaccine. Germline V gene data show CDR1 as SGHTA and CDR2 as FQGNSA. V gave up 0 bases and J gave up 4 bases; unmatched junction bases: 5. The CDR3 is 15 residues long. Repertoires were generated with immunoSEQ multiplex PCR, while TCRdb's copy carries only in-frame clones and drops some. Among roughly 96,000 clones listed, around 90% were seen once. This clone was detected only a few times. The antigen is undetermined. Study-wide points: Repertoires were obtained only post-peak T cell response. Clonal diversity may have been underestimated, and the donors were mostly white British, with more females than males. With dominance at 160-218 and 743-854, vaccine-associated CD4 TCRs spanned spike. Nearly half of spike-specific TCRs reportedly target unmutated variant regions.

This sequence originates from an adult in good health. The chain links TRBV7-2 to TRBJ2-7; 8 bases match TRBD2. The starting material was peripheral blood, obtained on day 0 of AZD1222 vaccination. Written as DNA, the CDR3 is TGTGCCAGCAGCTTAGCACTAGCGGACCCGTACGAGCAGTACTTC. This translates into CASSLALADPYEQYF.